This TCR beta chain was recorded in a study of cytotoxic CD8 clonotypes in ibrutinib-treated CLL. About the study: Partial responses totalled roughly 24 and complete responses 2; after median approximately 62 months, approximately 15 remained remitted and around twelve progressed.

The germline gives CDR1 MNHEY, CDR2 SMNVEV (reference sequence). CDR3 size: 15 residues. V was pared by 4 bases and J by 7 bases, with 19 bases between. Using immunoSEQ multiplex PCR, the repertoire was profiled, and TCRdb retains in-frame clones only, with some absent. The table shows 65,000 to 85,000 clones, with 90% occurring only once. Sequencing used PBMCs, obtained after 12 months of ibrutinib treatment. This chain links TRBV27 with TRBJ1-1; D possibly corresponds to TRBD1 (6 bases). This sequence originates from a human donor with chronic lymphocytic leukemia. The CDR3 bases are TGTGCCAGCAGTTCCCTATCGACAGGTCATAATGAAGCTTTCTTT. This encodes CASSSLSTGHNEAFF.